This note documents a single TCR beta chain sequence. Its antigen is still unknown. Base quality data are lacking; no much larger clone is found one base away. These data originate in a study of neoadjuvant anti-PD-1 for oral cavity cancer listed by TCRdb under 2021. Study-level background: Before curative-intent surgical resection, most patients were given three to four biweekly doses of nivolumab at 3 mg/kg. A 33% response rate was observed in the parent correlative cohort, in which approximately 11 patients were included. Patients with complete response, partial response or stable disease by RECIST 1.1 were defined as responders, whereas patients with progression were defined as non-responders. Patients without progression received a fourth nivolumab dose around day 43 and underwent definitive surgical resection on days 50-56.

PBMC libraries used mostly about 480 ng of input genomic DNA for deep sequencing, with six replicates per sample. The immunoSEQ hsTCRbeta kit was used to prepare TCRbeta libraries, following the manufacturer's instructions. The finished libraries were brought together in one pool at 3 nM, which was then read using an Illumina NovaSeq 6000 S4 flow cell. Per the original workflow: The immunoSEQ Analyzer was used for raw data preprocessing and quality control. The analysis was limited to productive rearrangements, and each clonotype was defined by a unique CDR3 amino acid sequence. Repertoire clonality was estimated as the Gini-Simpson index, computed with the R package tcR. Gini indices were compared with Student's t test, and associations with tumor size change were assessed by Pearson correlation. TCRdb carries this immuneACCESS record with in-frame sequences only. Its versions omit some clonotypes, under half of them owing to an unresolved V gene in the studies checked, with the rest unexplained. That table is the source of V, J and clone size, and D and trimming were worked out from the DNA. Counted in this sample were roughly 14,000 clones; around three quarters of them appeared once. The ten largest clones take up approximately 2.1% of the sample.

Summary of the overall study and its limitations: Higher pretreatment blood Treg/Th17 ratios correlated with both higher pretreatment blood TCRbeta clonality and lower post-treatment tumor TCRbeta clonality. The TCR analyses had only a few patients in each response group, and the authors called for validation in larger cohorts. After neoadjuvant nivolumab, T cell clonality (Gini index) in PBMCs was significantly higher in non-responders than in responders.

CDR1 and CDR2 (LGHNA, YNFKEQ) derive from the germline V gene. Trimming takes 0 bases off V and 2 bases off J; junction bases not matched to a gene: 6. Including the terminal cysteine and phenylalanine, the CDR3 comprises 17 residues. Only the CDR3 region is kept as DNA, spanning 51 bases read in frame from base 1. Reading the label with the study, this specimen's time point is: before neoadjuvant nivolumab. The patients had newly diagnosed stage II-IVA oral cavity squamous cell carcinoma and had not received any prior systemic or radiation treatment. The cohort consisted of patients with HPV-negative, locally advanced oral cavity squamous cell carcinoma. Peripheral blood mononuclear cells were analyzed directly, without maintenance or expansion in culture. The samples were drawn from a longitudinal correlative study tied to a single-arm phase II trial testing neoadjuvant nivolumab in oral cavity squamous cell carcinoma. Genomic DNA-based TCRbeta sequencing was performed on subject-matched pre- and post-treatment PBMCs and tumors from three responders and three non-responders. Peripheral blood mononuclear cells were drawn once before nivolumab treatment and a second time after treatment, when surgery took place. The Maxwell RSC DNA from Cells kit was used to isolate genomic DNA from PBMCs.

The TCR comes from a person aged 40 to 85 with oral cavity squamous cell carcinoma. Material: PBMCs, obtained before nivolumab (anti-PD-1) treatment. Rearrangement joined TRBV4-2 to TRBJ2-3; 9 bases in the junction line up with TRBD1. The CDR3 here reads CASSQDQGQGFTDTQYF. The DNA sequence reads TGTGCCAGCAGCCAAGATCAGGGACAGGGTTTCACAGATACGCAGTATTTT.